One TCR beta chain is described in this entry. The record originates from a study of technical replicates of blood from a handful of donors. Measured with immunoSEQ multiplex PCR; TCRdb has only the in-frame clones, and not every one. The repertoire has tens of thousands of clones, over 90% of them found once; the top ten carry under 0.5%. The CDR3 is made up of 15 amino acids. Deletions cut 0 bases from V and 3 bases from J, with 12 bases between. Germline CDR1 is SGHNT and CDR2 is YENEEA. This TCR came from a human donor in good health. The chain employs TRBV11-3 and TRBJ2-7, with D perhaps matching TRBD2 (6 bases). Sequences were obtained from T cells isolated from PBMCs. This CDR3 reads CASSLDPPGVYEQYF. The CDR3 nucleotides are TGTGCCAGCAGCTTAGATCCTCCGGGAGTCTACGAGCAGTACTTC.